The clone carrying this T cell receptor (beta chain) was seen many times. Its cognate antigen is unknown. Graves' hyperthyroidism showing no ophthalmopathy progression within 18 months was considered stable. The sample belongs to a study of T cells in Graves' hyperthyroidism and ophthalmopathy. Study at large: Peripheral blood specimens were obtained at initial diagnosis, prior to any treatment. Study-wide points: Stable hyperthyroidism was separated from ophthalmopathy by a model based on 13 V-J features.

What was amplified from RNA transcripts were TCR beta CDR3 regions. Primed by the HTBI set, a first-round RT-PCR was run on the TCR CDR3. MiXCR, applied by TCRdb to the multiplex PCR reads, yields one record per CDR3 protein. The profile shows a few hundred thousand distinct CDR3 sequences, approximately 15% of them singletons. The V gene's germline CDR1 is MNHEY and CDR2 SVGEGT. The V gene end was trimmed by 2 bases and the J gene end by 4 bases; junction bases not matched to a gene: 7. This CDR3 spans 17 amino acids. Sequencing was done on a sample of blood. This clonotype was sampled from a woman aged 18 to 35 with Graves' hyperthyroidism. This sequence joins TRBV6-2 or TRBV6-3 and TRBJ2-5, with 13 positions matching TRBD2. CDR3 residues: CASSYLGLAGERETQYF. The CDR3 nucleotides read TGTGCCAGCAGTTACCTAGGACTAGCGGGAGAGAGAGAGACCCAGTACTTC.